Each of the 5 T cell receptor beta chains below was sequenced from the same sample in a study of blood T cell repertoires in COVID-19. This table comes from immunoSEQ multiplex PCR, and its TCRdb copy is limited to in-frame clones, with some not included. The sample records about 250,000 clones, roughly 85% being singletons. Sample: peripheral blood. The receptors derive from a man aged 50-60 years with active or convalescent COVID-19.

This clone showed up just once. The J gene is TRBJ2-2, the V gene TRBV7-8, with 9 bases aligning to TRBD1. This CDR3 is 17 amino acids long. The trim removed 0 bases at V and 4 bases at J, leaving 6 bases unmatched. Per germline, CDR1 SGHVS and CDR2 FQNEAQ. DNA of the CDR3: TGTGCCAGCAGCTTAGCACCGGGACAGGGAGTCACCGGGGAGCTGTTTTTT. This codes for CASSLAPGQGVTGELFF.

The rearrangement links TRBV5-1 to TRBJ1-6; possibly TRBD1 for D (5 bases). The CDR3 spans 15 residues. The germline V gene has CDR1 SGHRS and CDR2 YFSETQ. With 4 bases removed from V and 3 bases from J, the gap between germline ends came to 11 bases. The CDR3 reads CASSPAGGYNSPLHF. CDR3 DNA: TGCGCCAGCAGCCCCGCGGGGGGCTATAATTCACCCCTCCACTTT.

This chain connects TRBV28 to TRBJ2-5; tentatively, D is TRBD1 (6 bases). The CDR3 is made up of 14 amino acids. Looked up from germline, CDR1 is MDHEN and CDR2 is SYDVKM. Trimming took 5 bases from V and 1 from J, leaving 11 bases between them. The CDR3 DNA reads TGTGCCAGCAGTCTCAGGGGCTTCCAAGAGACCCAGTACTTC. The encoded protein is CASSLRGFQETQYF. Together with reference TRBV28 and TRBJ2-5, the CDR3 gives the full variable domain: DVKVTQSSRYLVKRTGEKVFLECVQDMDHENMFWYRQDPGLGLRLIYFSYDVKMKEKGDIPEGYSVSREKKERFSLILESASTNQTSMYLCASSLRGFQETQYFGPGTRLLVL.

The chain is built from TRBV4-2 and TRBJ1-1; no reliable D call. This CDR3 is 15 amino acids long. V was pared by 3 bases and J by 7 bases, with 18 bases between. Germline V lookup: CDR1 LGHNA, CDR2 YNFKEQ. The CDR3: CASSHAPGGRDEAFF. The CDR3 nucleotides read TGTGCCAGCAGCCACGCCCCGGGAGGGCGCGATGAAGCTTTCTTT.

The rearrangement links TRBV12-5 to TRBJ1-1; D is possibly TRBD1 (6 bases). Trimming shortened V by 5 bases and J by 4 bases, and 14 bases separated the two germline ends. The CDR3 covers 14 residues. Germline-derived CDR1 and CDR2 are LGHNT and FRNRAP. In DNA form, the CDR3 reads TGTGCTAGTGGTCCGGGCGGACAGCTCACTGAAGCTTTCTTT. This encodes CASGPGGQLTEAFF.